The text below deals with one T cell receptor beta chain. Sequencing was performed with immunoSEQ multiplex PCR; in TCRdb, only in-frame clones are kept and a portion is missing. The table records 10,000 or so clones, roughly nine tenths of them present only once. This sample's time point: pre-treatment baseline. This entry belongs to a study of blood T cell dynamics during melanoma immunotherapy. This sample comprised blood, obtained from a patient treated with checkpoint blockade. The TCR originated in a human donor with melanoma.

CDR3 residues: CASSLEAVTGELFF. DNA for the CDR3: TGCGCCAGCAGCTTGGAGGCGGTCACCGGGGAGCTGTTTTTT. The chain has TRBV5-1 and TRBJ2-2; D gene unclear. V dropped 0 bases and J dropped 4 bases, with 7 bases sitting between them. The CDR3 loop spans 14 amino acids. CDR1 SGHRS and CDR2 YFSETQ come from the germline V gene.